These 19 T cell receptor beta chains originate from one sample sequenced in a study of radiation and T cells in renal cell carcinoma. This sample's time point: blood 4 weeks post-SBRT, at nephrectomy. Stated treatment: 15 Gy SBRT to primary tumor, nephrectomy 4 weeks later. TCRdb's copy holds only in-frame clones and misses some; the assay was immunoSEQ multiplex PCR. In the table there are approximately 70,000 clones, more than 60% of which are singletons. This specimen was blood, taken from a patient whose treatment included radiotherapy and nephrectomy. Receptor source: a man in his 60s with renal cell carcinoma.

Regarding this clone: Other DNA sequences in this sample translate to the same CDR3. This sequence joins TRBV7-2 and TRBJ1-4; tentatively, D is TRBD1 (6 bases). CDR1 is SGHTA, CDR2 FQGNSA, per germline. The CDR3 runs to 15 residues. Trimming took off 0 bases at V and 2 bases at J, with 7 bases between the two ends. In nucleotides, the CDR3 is TGTGCCAGCAGCTTAGCAGGGGGTACTAATGAAAAACTGTTTTTT. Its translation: CASSLAGGTNEKLFF. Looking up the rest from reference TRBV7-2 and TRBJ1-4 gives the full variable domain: GAGVSQSPSNKVTEKGKDVELRCDPISGHTALYWYRQSLGQGLEFLIYFQGNSAPDKSGLPSDRFSAERTGGSVSTLTIQRTQQEDSAVYLCASSLAGGTNEKLFFGSGTQLSVL.

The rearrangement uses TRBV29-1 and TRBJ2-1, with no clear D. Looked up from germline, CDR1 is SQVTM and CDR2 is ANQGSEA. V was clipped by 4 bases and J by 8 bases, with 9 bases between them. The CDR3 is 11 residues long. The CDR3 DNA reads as TGCAGCGTTGTTTTCCCCGATGAGCAGTTCTTC. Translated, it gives CSVVFPDEQFF.

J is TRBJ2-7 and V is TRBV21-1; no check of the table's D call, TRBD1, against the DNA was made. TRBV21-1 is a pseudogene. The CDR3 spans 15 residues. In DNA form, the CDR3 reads TGTGCCAGCAGCAAAGCAAGGCAGGGGATTCTCGAGCAGTACGTC. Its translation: CASSKARQGILEQYV.

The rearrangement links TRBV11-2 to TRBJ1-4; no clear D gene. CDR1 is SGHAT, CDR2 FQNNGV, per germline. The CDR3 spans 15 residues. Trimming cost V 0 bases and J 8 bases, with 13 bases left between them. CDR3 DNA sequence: TGTGCCAGCAGCTTAGATCTGAGGGCTGGAGAAAAACTGTTTTTT. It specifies CASSLDLRAGEKLFF.

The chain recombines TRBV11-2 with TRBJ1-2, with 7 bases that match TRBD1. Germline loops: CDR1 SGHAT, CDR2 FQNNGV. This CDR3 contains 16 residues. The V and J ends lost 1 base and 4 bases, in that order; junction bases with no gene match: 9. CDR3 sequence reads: CASSLAPPTGAYGYTF. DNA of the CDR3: TGTGCCAGCAGCTTAGCCCCACCCACAGGGGCCTATGGCTACACCTTC.

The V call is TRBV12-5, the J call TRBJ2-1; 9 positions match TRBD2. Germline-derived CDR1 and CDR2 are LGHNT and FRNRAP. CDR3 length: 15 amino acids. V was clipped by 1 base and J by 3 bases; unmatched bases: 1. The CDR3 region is CASGLGSGSYNEQFF. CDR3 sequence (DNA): TGTGCTAGTGGTTTGGGTAGCGGGAGCTACAATGAGCAGTTCTTC. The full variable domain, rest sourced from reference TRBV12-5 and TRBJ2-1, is DARVTQTPRHKVTEMGQEVTMRCQPILGHNTVFWYRQTMMQGLELLAYFRNRAPLDDSGMPKDRFSAEMPDATLATLKIQPSEPRDSAVYFCASGLGSGSYNEQFFGPGTRLTVL.

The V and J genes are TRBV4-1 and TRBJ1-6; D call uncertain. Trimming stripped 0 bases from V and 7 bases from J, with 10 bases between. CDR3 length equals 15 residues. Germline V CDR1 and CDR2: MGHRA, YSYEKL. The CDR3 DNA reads TGCGCCAGCAGCCAAGATAATCGGTGGAATTCACCCCTCCACTTT. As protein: CASSQDNRWNSPLHF.

The CDR3 DNA reads as TGCGCCAGCAGCTTGGTGTCTAGCGGCACAGATACGCAGTATTTT. It codes for CASSLVSSGTDTQYF. The chain combines TRBV5-1 with TRBJ2-3; D is possibly TRBD2 (6 bases). Germline V gene lookup returns CDR1 SGHRS and CDR2 YFSETQ. The CDR3 has 15 residues. V shed 0 bases and J shed 1 base, with 9 bases lying between them. The full variable domain, with the rest looked up from reference TRBV5-1 and TRBJ2-3, is KAGVTQTPRYLIKTRGQQVTLSCSPISGHRSVSWYQQTPGQGLQFLFEYFSETQRNKGNFPGRFSGRQFSNSRSEMNVSTLELGDSALYLCASSLVSSGTDTQYFGPGTRLTVL.

The CDR3 loop reads CASSRSGTSGYNEQFF. The CDR3 DNA sequence: TGTGCCAGCAGCCGCTCCGGGACTAGCGGTTACAATGAGCAGTTCTTC. The chain combines TRBV7-8 with TRBJ2-1; 11 nucleotides line up with TRBD2. The germline V gene has CDR1 SGHVS and CDR2 FQNEAQ. The CDR3 is 16 amino acids. V gave up 5 bases and J gave up 4 bases; unmatched junction bases: 7.

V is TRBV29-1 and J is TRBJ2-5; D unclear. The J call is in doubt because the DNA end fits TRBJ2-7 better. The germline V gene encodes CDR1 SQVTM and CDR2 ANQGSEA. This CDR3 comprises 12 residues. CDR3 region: CSVQGAFYEQYF. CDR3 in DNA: TGCAGCGTGCAAGGTGCCTTCTACGAGCAGTACTTC.

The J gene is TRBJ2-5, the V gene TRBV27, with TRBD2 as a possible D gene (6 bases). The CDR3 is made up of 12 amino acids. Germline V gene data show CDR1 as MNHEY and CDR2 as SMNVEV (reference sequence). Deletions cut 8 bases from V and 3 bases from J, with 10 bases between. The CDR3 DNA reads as TGTGCCAGCGGATGGGGGGAAGAGACCCAGTACTTC. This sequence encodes CASGWGEETQYF.

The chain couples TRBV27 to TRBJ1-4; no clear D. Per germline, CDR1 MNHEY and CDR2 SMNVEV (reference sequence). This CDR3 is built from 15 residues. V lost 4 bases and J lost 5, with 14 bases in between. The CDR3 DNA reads TGTGCCAGCAGTTCTAACCCTGACGCGAATGAAAAACTGTTTTTT. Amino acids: CASSSNPDANEKLFF. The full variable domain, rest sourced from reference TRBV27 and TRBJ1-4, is EAQVTQNPRYLITVTGKKLTVTCSQNMNHEYMSWYRQDPGLGLRQIYYSMNVEVTDKGDVPEGYKVSRKEKRNFPLILESPSPNQTSLYFCASSSNPDANEKLFFGSGTQLSVL.

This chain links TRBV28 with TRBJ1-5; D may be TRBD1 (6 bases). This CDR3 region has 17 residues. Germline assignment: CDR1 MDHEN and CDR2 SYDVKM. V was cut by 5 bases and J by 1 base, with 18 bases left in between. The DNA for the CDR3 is TGTGCCAGCAGTAGGGGAGACAGGATACAGAGCAATCAGCCCCAGCATTTT. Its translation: CASSRGDRIQSNQPQHF.

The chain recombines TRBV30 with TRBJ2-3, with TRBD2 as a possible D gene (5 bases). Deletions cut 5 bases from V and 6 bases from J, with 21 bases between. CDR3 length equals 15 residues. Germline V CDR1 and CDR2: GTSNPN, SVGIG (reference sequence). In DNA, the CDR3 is TGTGCCTGGGGACTTCTAGTGGGGTCGGGGGATACGCAGTATTTT. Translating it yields CAWGLLVGSGDTQYF.

CDR3 loop: CASSPQGTEKLFF. The CDR3 DNA reads as TGTGCCAGCTCACCACAGGGAACCGAAAAACTGTTTTTT. V and J are TRBV18 and TRBJ1-4; D not certain. CDR3 length: 13 amino acids. Per germline, CDR1 KGHSH and CDR2 LQKENI. Trimming pared 1 base from V and 8 bases from J, leaving 8 bases between.

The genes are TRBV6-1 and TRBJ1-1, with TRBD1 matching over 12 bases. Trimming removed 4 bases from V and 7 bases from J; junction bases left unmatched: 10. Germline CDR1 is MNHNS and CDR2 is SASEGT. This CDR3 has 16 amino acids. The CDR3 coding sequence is TGTGCCAGCAGTGTCCCATGGGGACAGGGGGCTAGTGAAGCTTTCTTT. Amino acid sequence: CASSVPWGQGASEAFF.

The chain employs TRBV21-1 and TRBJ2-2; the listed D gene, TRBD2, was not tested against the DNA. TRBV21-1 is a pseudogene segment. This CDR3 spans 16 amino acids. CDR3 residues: CASSIANRESTGELFF. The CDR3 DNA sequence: TGTGCCAGCAGCATCGCCAACCGGGAGTCCACCGGGGAGCTGTTTTTT.

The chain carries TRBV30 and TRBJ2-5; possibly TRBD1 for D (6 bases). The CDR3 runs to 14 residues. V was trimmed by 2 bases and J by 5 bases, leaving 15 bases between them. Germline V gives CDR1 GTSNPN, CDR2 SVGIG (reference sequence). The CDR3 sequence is CAWSRQVAGETQYF. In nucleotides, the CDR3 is TGTGCCTGGAGTCGACAGGTAGCCGGGGAGACCCAGTACTTC.

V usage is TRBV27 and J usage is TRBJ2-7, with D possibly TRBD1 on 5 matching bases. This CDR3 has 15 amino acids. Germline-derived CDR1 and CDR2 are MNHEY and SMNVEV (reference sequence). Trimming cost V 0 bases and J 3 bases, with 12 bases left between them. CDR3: CASSLSGQALYEQYF. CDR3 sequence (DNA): TGTGCCAGCAGTTTATCGGGGCAGGCCCTCTACGAGCAGTACTTC.